This T cell receptor (beta chain) is drawn from a study of blood T cell repertoires in COVID-19. TCRdb keeps only in-frame clones here, not all; method: immunoSEQ multiplex PCR. This sample has roughly 90,000 clones, with approximately 92% found just once. With 3 bases removed from V and 0 bases from J, the gap between germline ends came to 17 bases. Looked up from germline, CDR1 is MDHEN and CDR2 is SYDVKM. CDR3 size: 17 residues. The chain carries TRBV28 and TRBJ1-1; D is perhaps TRBD1 (6 bases). The origin of this receptor is an elderly woman with active COVID-19. The sample taken for sequencing was peripheral blood. CDR3: CASSFFIGDNLNTEAFF. The CDR3 DNA reads as TGTGCCAGCAGTTTCTTTATTGGGGACAACTTGAACACTGAAGCTTTCTTT.